Following are 26 T cell receptor beta chains from one sample sequenced in a study of T cells of healthy individuals. TCRdb independently ran MiXCR on the 5' RACE reads; one entry per CDR3 protein. Among approximately 58,000 distinct CDR3 sequences listed, under 15% were seen once. The receptor source for this set is a human donor in good health.

V is TRBV7-6 and J is TRBJ2-5; D might be TRBD1 (5 bases). The CDR3 sequence is 15 residues long. Germline V CDR1 and CDR2: SGHVS, FNYEAQ. V was cut by 0 bases and J by 2 bases, with 10 bases left in between. CDR3 sequence: CASSLAFSGQETQYF. CDR3 nucleotides: TGTGCCAGCAGCTTAGCGTTTTCAGGGCAAGAGACCCAGTACTTC.

The chain carries TRBV30 and TRBJ1-2, with TRBD1 matching 9 bases. V was clipped by 4 bases and J by 7 bases; unmatched bases: 4. The CDR3 covers 12 residues. The germline gives CDR1 GTSNPN, CDR2 SVGIG (reference sequence). The chain's CDR3 is CAWKGQGSGYTF. In DNA form, the CDR3 reads TGTGCCTGGAAAGGACAGGGGTCTGGCTACACCTTC.

This clonotype was detected ten times or more. The chain uses TRBV5-1 and TRBJ1-1, with D unresolved. The germline V gene encodes CDR1 SGHRS and CDR2 YFSETQ. Trimming removed 4 bases from V and 1 base from J, with 8 bases in between. This CDR3 comprises 13 residues. CDR3 sequence: CASSPAGNTEAFF. The CDR3 coding sequence is TGCGCCAGCAGCCCGGCCGGGAACACTGAAGCTTTCTTT.

This clonotype was seen repeatedly, ten times or more. The chain employs TRBV24-1 and TRBJ2-1; the match to TRBD2 covers 8 bases. Germline values: CDR1 KGHDR, CDR2 SFDVKD. The CDR3 runs 17 residues. V gave up 4 bases and J gave up 3 bases; unmatched junction bases: 10. The CDR3 sequence is CATSDKLPGGIYNEQFF. The CDR3 DNA follows: TGTGCCACCAGTGACAAACTTCCGGGAGGGATCTACAATGAGCAGTTCTTC.

This clonotype was observed at least ten times. The rearrangement uses TRBV7-2 and TRBJ1-3, with 7 bases identical to TRBD1. Per the germline V gene, CDR1 is SGHTA and CDR2 is FQGNSA. The CDR3 is 16 residues long. The V gene end was trimmed by 5 bases and the J gene end by 0 bases; junction bases not matched to a gene: 7. CDR3 amino acids: CASSTNRGSSGNTIYF. In DNA, the CDR3 is TGTGCCAGCAGCACAAACAGGGGATCCTCTGGAAACACCATATATTTT.

The chain combines TRBV14 with TRBJ1-6, with no clear D. Germline V lookup: CDR1 SGHDN, CDR2 FVKESK. V lost 1 base and J 14 bases, leaving 9 bases between the germline ends. CDR3 length: 12 amino acids. The CDR3: CASSQAGRTLHF. In nucleotides, the CDR3 is TGTGCCAGCAGCCAAGCCGGGAGAACCCTCCACTTT. Full variable domain (outside the CDR3, taken from reference TRBV14 and TRBJ1-6): EAGVTQFPSHSVIEKGQTVTLRCDPISGHDNLYWYRRVMGKEIKFLLHFVKESKQDESGMPNNRFLAERTGGTYSTLKVQPAELEDSGVYFCASSQAGRTLHFGNGTRLTVT.

This clonotype was counted at least ten times. V and J are TRBV7-9 and TRBJ2-7; the D gene is possibly TRBD1 (6 bases). The ends were cut back, 5 bases at V and 2 bases at J, with 13 bases in the middle. This CDR3 is 14 amino acids long. Germline lookup yields CDR1 SEHNR and CDR2 FQNEAQ (reference sequence). Here the CDR3 reads CASSPRGSTYEQYF. CDR3 coding DNA: TGTGCCAGCAGCCCCAGGGGTTCCACCTACGAGCAGTACTTC.

The chain has TRBV12-3 or TRBV12-4 and TRBJ2-2, with TRBD2 matching 9 bases. The CDR3 spans 15 residues. V was pared by 5 bases and J by 5 bases, with 6 bases of the junction left unmatched. CDR3 sequence: CASSPLAGLTGELFF. The CDR3 bases are TGTGCCAGCAGTCCCCTAGCGGGGTTGACCGGGGAGCTGTTTTTT.

The CDR3: CASSRGISNQPQHF. CDR3 nucleotides: TGTGCCAGCAGCCGGGGAATTAGCAATCAGCCCCAGCATTTT. V and J are TRBV6-2 or TRBV6-3 and TRBJ1-5; D is unresolved. The V end lost 6 bases, the J end lost 0 bases, and 9 bases lay between the germline ends. The length of the CDR3 is 14 residues. Germline-derived CDR1 and CDR2 are MNHEY and SVGEGT.

This clonotype was counted ten times or more. The chain uses TRBV9 and TRBJ2-1; 11 bases agree with TRBD2. CDR1 SGDLS and CDR2 YYNGEE come from the germline V gene. This CDR3 has 18 amino acids. After removal of 1 base from V and 9 bases from J, the junction contained 15 bases not matched to a gene. The CDR3 reads CASSVIAGGPLFSSEQFF. In DNA, the CDR3 is TGTGCCAGCAGCGTAATAGCGGGAGGGCCTCTTTTTAGTAGTGAGCAGTTCTTC.

This clonotype occurred a few times. This chain joins TRBV7-2 and TRBJ2-5, with D uncertain. Trimming took 1 base from V and 5 from J, leaving 11 bases between them. Germline CDR1 is SGHTA and CDR2 is FQGNSA. CDR3 length: 14 amino acids. The CDR3 DNA is TGTGCCAGCAGCTTAGTCTTTGCCGGGGAGACCCAGTACTTC. Its translation: CASSLVFAGETQYF.

The V gene is TRBV3-1, the J gene TRBJ2-5; no clear D gene. CDR3 size: 12 residues. Germline CDR1 and CDR2: LGHDT and YNNKEL (reference sequence). Trimming removed 3 bases at V and 2 bases at J, with 4 bases between. This chain's CDR3 is CASSQVQETQYF. DNA of the CDR3: TGTGCCAGCAGCCAGGTACAAGAGACCCAGTACTTC.

Comment on this clonotype: Given a much more abundant clone one base away, this may be a read error. The chain employs TRBV10-3 and TRBJ2-3, with a weak D call TRBD1 (6 bases). V lost 0 bases and J lost 7, with 14 bases in between. Germline CDR1 and CDR2: ENHRY and SYGVKD. There are 15 residues in the CDR3. CDR3 sequence: CAISESSGHQYTQYF. CDR3 in DNA: TGTGCCATCAGTGAGTCGTCGGGACACCAATATACGCAGTATTTT.

The chain is built from TRBV4-1 and TRBJ1-1, with D unresolved. This CDR3 region has 15 residues. From germline, CDR1 is MGHRA and CDR2 YSYEKL. Trimming removed 3 bases from V and 4 bases from J, with 15 bases in between. DNA of the CDR3: TGCGCCAGCAGCCAGTGGGTGCTCGAGGGCACTGAAGCTTTCTTT. It translates to CASSQWVLEGTEAFF.

This clonotype has just a few counts. This rearrangement joins TRBV5-1 to TRBJ1-2; 8 positions match TRBD1. J gave up 4 bases and V 4 bases, and 12 bases lay outside the gene matches. CDR1 is SGHRS, CDR2 YFSETQ, per germline. The CDR3 runs 16 residues. The CDR3, as DNA: TGCGCCAGCAGCGGCAGGGGGCAATCCGAACTCTATGGCTACACCTTC. Translation gives CASSGRGQSELYGYTF.

This clonotype was recorded many times. This rearrangement joins TRBV6-2 or TRBV6-3 to TRBJ1-5, with 8 nucleotides matching TRBD1. CDR1 and CDR2 (germline): MNHEY, SVGEGT. The CDR3 spans 16 residues. The J segment lost 2 bases and the V segment lost 4 bases, leaving 7 bases of the junction unmatched. DNA of the CDR3: TGTGCCAGCAGTTGGGGGACAGGTCCAGGCAATCAGCCCCAGCATTTT. It encodes CASSWGTGPGNQPQHF.

The chain is built from TRBV11-3 and TRBJ2-2; no definite D call. Looked up from germline, CDR1 is SGHNT and CDR2 is YENEEA. With 3 bases removed from V and 7 bases from J, the gap between germline ends came to 6 bases. The CDR3 loop spans 12 amino acids. The chain's CDR3 is CASSFDGGELFF. CDR3 nucleotides: TGTGCCAGCAGCTTCGACGGCGGGGAGCTGTTTTTT.

V gene TRBV12-3 or TRBV12-4 combines with J gene TRBJ2-1, with D perhaps TRBD1 (6 bases). The CDR3 contains 16 residues. Trimming removed 3 bases at V and 8 bases at J, with 20 bases between. This CDR3 reads CASSFIRAGVRDEQFF. CDR3 in DNA: TGTGCCAGCAGTTTCATTAGGGCAGGGGTTCGGGATGAGCAGTTCTTC.

The V and J genes are TRBV24-1 and TRBJ2-7, with D perhaps assigned TRBD1 or TRBD2 (5 bases each). Trimming shortened V by 6 bases and J by 4 bases, and 18 bases separated the two germline ends. The CDR3 is 15 residues long. Germline lookup yields CDR1 KGHDR and CDR2 SFDVKD. The CDR3 sequence is CATSYGAPTTYEQYF. CDR3 nucleotide sequence: TGTGCCACCAGTTACGGGGCCCCGACAACTTACGAGCAGTACTTC.

This clonotype was counted many times. The genes are TRBV20-1 and TRBJ2-7; 7 bases map to TRBD1. CDR3 length equals 14 residues. Germline V lookup: CDR1 DFQATT, CDR2 SNEGSKA (reference sequence). V lost 7 bases to trimming and J lost 4 bases; unmatched junction nucleotides: 13. This CDR3 is CSVPGTVSGYEQYF. The CDR3 coding sequence is TGCAGTGTCCCAGGGACAGTCTCAGGTTACGAGCAGTACTTC.

This clonotype appeared many times. The V call is TRBV5-1, the J call TRBJ2-1; D is perhaps TRBD1 or TRBD2 (5 bases each). The V end was cut by 2 bases, the J end by 5 bases, with 14 bases between. This CDR3 region has 15 residues. Germline values: CDR1 SGHRS, CDR2 YFSETQ. CDR3 region: CASSLWGSSDNEQFF. CDR3 in DNA: TGCGCCAGCAGCTTATGGGGGAGTTCGGACAATGAGCAGTTCTTC.

The genes are TRBV4-1 and TRBJ1-2, with unresolved D. Trimming removed 4 bases from V and 4 bases from J, with 19 bases in between. Germline loops: CDR1 MGHRA, CDR2 YSYEKL. This CDR3 has 16 amino acids. This CDR3 is CASSPPAVPDVYGYTF. The DNA of the CDR3 is TGCGCCAGCAGCCCCCCGGCGGTACCAGATGTCTATGGCTACACCTTC.

This clonotype was detected many times. The CDR3 DNA reads as TGTGCCAGCAGCTTAGCTAGCGGGAGGACCGGGGAGCTGTTTTTT. Protein: CASSLASGRTGELFF. This chain uses TRBV7-7 with TRBJ2-2, with 10 bases aligning to TRBD2. V was clipped by 0 bases and J by 5 bases; unmatched bases: 0. Germline values: CDR1 SSHAT, CDR2 FNYEAQ (reference sequence). The CDR3 spans 15 residues. The complete variable domain, with remaining parts taken from reference TRBV7-7 and TRBJ2-2, reads GAGVSQSPRYKVTKRGQDVTLRCDPISSHATLYWYQQALGQGPEFLTYFNYEAQPDKSGLPSDRFSAERPEGSISTLTIQRTEQRDSAMYRCASSLASGRTGELFFGEGSRLTVL.

There are many counts of this clonotype. The chain combines TRBV18 with TRBJ1-5; 8 bases map to TRBD1. CDR3 length: 13 amino acids. The V segment lost 10 bases and the J segment 5 bases; nucleotides outside the gene matches: 7. In germline, CDR1 is KGHSH, CDR2 LQKENI. The CDR3 sequence: CATQGGQDQPQHF. In DNA, the CDR3 is TGTGCCACCCAGGGGGGACAGGATCAGCCCCAGCATTTT.

Ten or more counts support this clonotype. The J gene is TRBJ2-3, the V gene TRBV2; D unresolved. CDR3 length equals 15 residues. V dropped 0 bases and J dropped 4 bases, with 11 bases sitting between them. Germline V gene lookup returns CDR1 SNHLY and CDR2 FYNNEI. CDR3 DNA: TGTGCCAGCAGTGAAGCGCTCAGAGACGCAGATACGCAGTATTTT. Translated, it gives CASSEALRDADTQYF.

This clonotype came up a few times. This chain links TRBV29-1 with TRBJ2-7; TRBD1 is a possible D gene (5 bases). From germline, CDR1 is SQVTM and CDR2 ANQGSEA. The CDR3 has 12 residues. V lost 5 bases to trimming and J lost 0 bases, with 8 bases between them. The CDR3 nucleotides are TGCAGCGTTTTGGGGCGCTCCTACGAGCAGTACTTC. Translation: CSVLGRSYEQYF.